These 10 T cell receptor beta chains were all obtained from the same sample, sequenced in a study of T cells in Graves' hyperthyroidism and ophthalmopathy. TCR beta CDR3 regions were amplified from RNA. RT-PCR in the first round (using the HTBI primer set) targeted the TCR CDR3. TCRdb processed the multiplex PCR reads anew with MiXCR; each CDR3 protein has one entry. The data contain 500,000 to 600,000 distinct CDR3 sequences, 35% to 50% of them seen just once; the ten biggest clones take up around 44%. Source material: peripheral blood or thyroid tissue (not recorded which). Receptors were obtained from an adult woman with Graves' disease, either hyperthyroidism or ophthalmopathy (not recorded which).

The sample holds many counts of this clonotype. CDR3 in DNA: TGCAGCGTTTCCCAAACAGGGCTGGGCACTGAAGCTTTCTTT. This translates into CSVSQTGLGTEAFF. This rearrangement joins TRBV29-1 to TRBJ1-1, with D perhaps matching TRBD1 (6 bases). The CDR3 contains 14 residues. CDR1 SQVTM and CDR2 ANQGSEA come from the germline V gene. V lost 5 bases and J lost 4, with 17 bases in between.

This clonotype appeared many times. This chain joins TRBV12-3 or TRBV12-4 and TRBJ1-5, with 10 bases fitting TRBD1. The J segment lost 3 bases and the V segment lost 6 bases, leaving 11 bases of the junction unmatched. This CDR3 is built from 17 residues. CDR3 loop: CASRRDRGYWNNQPQHF. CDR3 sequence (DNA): TGTGCCAGCAGACGGGACAGGGGATACTGGAACAATCAGCCCCAGCATTTT.

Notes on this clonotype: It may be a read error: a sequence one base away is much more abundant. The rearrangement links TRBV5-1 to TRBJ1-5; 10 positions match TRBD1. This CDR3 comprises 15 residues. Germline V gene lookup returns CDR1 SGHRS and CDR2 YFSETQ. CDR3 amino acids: CASSHRDRGDQPQHF. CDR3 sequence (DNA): TGTGCCAGCAGCCACCGGGACAGGGGCGATCAGCCCCAGCATTTT.

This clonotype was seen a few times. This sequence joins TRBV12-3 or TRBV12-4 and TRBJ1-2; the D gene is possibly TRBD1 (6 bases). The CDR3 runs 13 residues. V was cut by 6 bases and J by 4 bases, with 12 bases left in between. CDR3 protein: CASSRQDIYGYTF. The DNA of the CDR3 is TGTGCCAGCAGCCGACAGGACATCTATGGCTACACCTTC.

CDR3 bases: TGTGCCAGCAGTGAAGACCCGGAGGGAACCGGGGAGCTGTTTTTT. Its translation: CASSEDPEGTGELFF. The gene calls are TRBV6-1 and TRBJ2-2; tentative D call: TRBD2 (6 bases). Trimming removed 1 base from V and 5 bases from J, with 11 bases in between. CDR1 is MNHNS and CDR2 is SASEGT in the germline V gene. The CDR3 length is 15 residues.

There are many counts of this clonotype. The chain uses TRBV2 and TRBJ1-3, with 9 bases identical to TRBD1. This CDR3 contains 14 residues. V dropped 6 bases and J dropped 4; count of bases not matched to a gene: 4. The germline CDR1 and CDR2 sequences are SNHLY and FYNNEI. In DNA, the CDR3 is TGTGCCAGCAGCGGAGGGACAGGGGGAAACACCATATATTTT. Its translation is CASSGGTGGNTIYF.

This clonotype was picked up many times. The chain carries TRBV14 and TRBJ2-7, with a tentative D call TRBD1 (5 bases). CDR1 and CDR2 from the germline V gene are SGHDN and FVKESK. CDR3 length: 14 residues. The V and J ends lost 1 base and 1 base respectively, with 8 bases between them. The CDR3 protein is CASSQGQFSYEQYF. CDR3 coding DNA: TGTGCCAGCAGCCAAGGACAGTTTTCCTACGAGCAGTACTTC.

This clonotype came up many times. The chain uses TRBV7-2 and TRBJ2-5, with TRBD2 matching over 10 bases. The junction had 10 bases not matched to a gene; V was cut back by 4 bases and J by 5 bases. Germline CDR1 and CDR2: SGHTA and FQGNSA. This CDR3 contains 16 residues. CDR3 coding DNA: TGTGCCAGCAGCTCCGCTAGCGGGAGAGGAGGGGAGACCCAGTACTTC. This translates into CASSSASGRGGETQYF.

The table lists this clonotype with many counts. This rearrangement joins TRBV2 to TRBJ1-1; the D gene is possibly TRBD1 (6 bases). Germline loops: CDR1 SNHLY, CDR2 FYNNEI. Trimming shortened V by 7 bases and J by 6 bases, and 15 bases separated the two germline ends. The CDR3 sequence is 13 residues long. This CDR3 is CASTQGVDAEAFF. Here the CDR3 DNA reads TGTGCCAGCACACAGGGAGTAGACGCTGAAGCTTTCTTT.

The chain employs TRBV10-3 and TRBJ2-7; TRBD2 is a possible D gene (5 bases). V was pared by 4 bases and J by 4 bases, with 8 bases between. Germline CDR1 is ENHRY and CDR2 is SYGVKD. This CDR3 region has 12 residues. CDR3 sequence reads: CAISGTGYEQYF. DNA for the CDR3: TGTGCCATCAGTGGTACGGGGTACGAGCAGTACTTC.